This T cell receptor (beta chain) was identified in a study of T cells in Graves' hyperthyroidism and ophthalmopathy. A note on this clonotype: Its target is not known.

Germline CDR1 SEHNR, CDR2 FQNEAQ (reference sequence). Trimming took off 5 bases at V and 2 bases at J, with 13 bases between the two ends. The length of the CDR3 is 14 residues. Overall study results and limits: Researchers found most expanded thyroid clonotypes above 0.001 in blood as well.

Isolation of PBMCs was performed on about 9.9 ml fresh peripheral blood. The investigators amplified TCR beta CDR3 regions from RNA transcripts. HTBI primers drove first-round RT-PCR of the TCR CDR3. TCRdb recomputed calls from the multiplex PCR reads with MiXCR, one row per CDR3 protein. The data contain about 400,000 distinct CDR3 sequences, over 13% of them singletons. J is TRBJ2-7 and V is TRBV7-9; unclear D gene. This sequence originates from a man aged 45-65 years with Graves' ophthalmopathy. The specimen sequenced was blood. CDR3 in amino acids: CASSEGPSAYEQYF. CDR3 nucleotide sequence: TGTGCCAGCAGCGAAGGACCGTCGGCCTACGAGCAGTACTTC.